Shown below are 27 T cell receptor beta chains from a single sample sequenced in a study of blood T cell repertoires in COVID-19. The protocol was immunoSEQ multiplex PCR, while the TCRdb copy is restricted to in-frame clones and leaves out a portion. The sample lists about 160,000 clones, 75% to 90% occurring once. Sequencing was done on a sample of peripheral blood. Every receptor here comes from a woman aged 80 or over with active or convalescent COVID-19.

The J gene is TRBJ2-2, the V gene TRBV10-3; 7 bases fit TRBD1. J lost 4 bases, V lost 4 bases, and 9 bases had no gene match. Germline V lookup: CDR1 ENHRY, CDR2 SYGVKD. The CDR3 loop spans 16 amino acids. Written as DNA, the CDR3 is TGTGCCATCAGTGGGGGGACAGTTCAGAGCACCGGGGAGCTGTTTTTT. It specifies CAISGGTVQSTGELFF.

The genes are TRBV3-1 (or the pseudogene TRBV3-2) and TRBJ1-1; D gene uncertain. The CDR3 covers 14 residues. Germline-derived CDR1 and CDR2 are LGHDT and YNNKEL (reference sequence). V lost 4 bases to trimming and J lost 1 base, with 10 bases between them. For the CDR3, the DNA is TGTGCCAGCAGCCCTAGCGCATCGAACACTGAAGCTTTCTTT. It is translated as CASSPSASNTEAFF.

The CDR3, as DNA: TGTGCCAGCAGCTTGGGGGGCGCAACTAATGAAAAACTGTTTTTT. Protein: CASSLGGATNEKLFF. The V and J genes are TRBV5-5 and TRBJ1-4; a weak D match, TRBD1 (5 bases). The V gene lost 0 bases and the J gene lost 0 bases, with 6 bases spanning the gap. The CDR3 totals 15 residues. The germline V gene encodes CDR1 SGHKS and CDR2 YYEKEE (reference sequence).

This clone was seen once. CDR3 nucleotide sequence: TGTGCCAGCAGCATTAGGACATGGGGGGAGCTGTTTTTT. Protein: CASSIRTWGELFF. This rearrangement joins TRBV7-2 to TRBJ2-2; tentatively, D is TRBD1 (5 bases). Trimming left V 5 bases short and J 8 bases short, with 12 bases between. CDR1 is SGHTA, CDR2 FQGNSA, per germline. This CDR3 contains 13 residues.

The chain has TRBV13 and TRBJ1-3, with D possibly matching TRBD1 (6 bases). The CDR3 totals 15 residues. The ends were cut back, 0 bases at V and 2 bases at J, with 8 bases in the middle. Germline lookup yields CDR1 PRHDT and CDR2 FYEKMQ (reference sequence). CDR3 residues: CASSLGDRTGNTIYF. The CDR3 DNA reads as TGTGCCAGCAGCTTAGGGGACAGAACTGGAAACACCATATATTTT. The full variable domain, in which reference TRBV13 and TRBJ1-3 provide the parts outside the CDR3, is AAGVIQSPRHLIKEKRETATLKCYPIPRHDTVYWYQQGPGQDPQFLISFYEKMQSDKGSIPDRFSAQQFSDYHSELNMSSLELGDSALYFCASSLGDRTGNTIYFGEGSWLTVV.

V gene TRBV14 combines with J gene TRBJ2-7, with a possible D match to TRBD2 (5 bases). Trimming took 4 bases from V and 4 from J, leaving 8 bases between them. CDR3 length: 12 amino acids. Germline V CDR1 and CDR2: SGHDN, FVKESK. Written as DNA, the CDR3 is TGTGCCAGCAGCCCGAGAGGGTACGAGCAGTACTTC. It specifies CASSPRGYEQYF.

This clone has just one count. Written as DNA, the CDR3 is TGCGCCAGCAGTCGAAGGCCGACGGGTAGCACAGATACGCAGTATTTT. Protein sequence: CASSRRPTGSTDTQYF. The V call is TRBV23-1, the J call TRBJ2-3; D gene uncertain. TRBV23-1 is flagged as an ORF with uncertain function. V was shortened by 4 bases and J by 0 bases, with 14 bases between the two germline ends. CDR3 length: 16 amino acids.

The rearrangement joins TRBV7-2 to TRBJ2-5; D ambiguous. Germline V gene sequence: CDR1 SGHTA, CDR2 FQGNSA. The CDR3 runs 15 residues. With 5 bases removed from V and 3 bases from J, the gap between germline ends came to 16 bases. The chain's CDR3 is CASSVSGALEETQYF. The CDR3 DNA reads TGTGCCAGCAGCGTATCAGGCGCCCTTGAAGAGACCCAGTACTTC.

The rearrangement links TRBV18 to TRBJ1-1, with D maybe TRBD1 (5 bases). Germline V gene sequence: CDR1 KGHSH, CDR2 LQKENI. The CDR3 extends over 16 amino acids. The ends were cut back, 1 base at V and 0 bases at J, with 12 bases in the middle. The CDR3 nucleotides read TGTGCCAGCTCACCACGGGGCGGAGGGCTGAACACTGAAGCTTTCTTT. It translates to CASSPRGGGLNTEAFF.

This clone was observed a single time. The J gene is TRBJ1-4, the V gene TRBV4-1, with D possibly matching TRBD1 (5 bases). V gave up 0 bases and J gave up 3 bases, with 14 bases separating them. CDR1 and CDR2 from the germline V gene are MGHRA and YSYEKL. There are 17 residues in the CDR3. The CDR3 DNA is TGCGCCAGCAGCCAAGAGCTTGGGACTAGGGCTAATGAAAAACTGTTTTTT. Its protein product is CASSQELGTRANEKLFF.

This clone was counted once. The rearrangement joins TRBV5-1 to TRBJ1-5; TRBD1 might be the D (5 bases). Germline V gene data show CDR1 as SGHRS and CDR2 as YFSETQ. There are 15 residues in the CDR3. V gave up 0 bases and J gave up 2 bases, with 9 bases separating them. The chain's CDR3 is CASSLEGQGNQPQHF. CDR3 bases: TGCGCCAGCAGCTTGGAGGGGCAGGGCAATCAGCCCCAGCATTTT.

This clone was recorded only once. CDR3: CTSSQDQESNTGELFF. Written as DNA, the CDR3 is TGCACCAGCAGCCAAGATCAGGAATCGAACACCGGGGAGCTGTTTTTT. This chain uses TRBV1 with TRBJ2-2; the table's D call of TRBD1 was not tested on the DNA. TRBV1 is a recognized pseudogene. The CDR3 length is 16 residues.

The J gene is TRBJ2-6, the V gene TRBV5-4; D is unresolved. The CDR3 contains 15 residues. Per germline, CDR1 SGHNT and CDR2 YYREEE (reference sequence). With 0 bases removed from V and 4 bases from J, the gap between germline ends came to 8 bases. The CDR3 DNA reads TGTGCCAGCAGCTTGGTCGGGTCCGGGGCCAACGTCCTGACTTTC. Amino acid sequence: CASSLVGSGANVLTF.

This sequence joins TRBV5-8 and TRBJ2-7; 7 bases map to TRBD1. This CDR3 spans 13 amino acids. The ends lost 3 bases at V and 2 bases at J; junction bases unmatched: 2. CDR1 and CDR2 from the germline V gene are SGHTS and YDEGEE. The DNA for the CDR3 is TGTGCCAGCAGCTGGGACAGAGCCTACGAGCAGTACTTC. Translating gives CASSWDRAYEQYF.

The V gene is TRBV7-9, the J gene TRBJ2-2, with D maybe TRBD2 (5 bases). V was cut by 4 bases and J by 7 bases, with 16 bases left in between. The CDR3 runs to 15 residues. Germline assignment: CDR1 SEHNR and CDR2 FQNEAQ (reference sequence). The CDR3 protein is CASSYPTGFGGELFF. In DNA form, the CDR3 reads TGTGCCAGCAGCTACCCTACGGGGTTCGGCGGGGAGCTGTTTTTT.

This chain joins TRBV27 and TRBJ1-1; TRBD1 agrees at 9 bases. There are 18 residues in the CDR3. The junction had 18 bases not matched to a gene; V was cut back by 4 bases and J by 6 bases. Germline V gives CDR1 MNHEY, CDR2 SMNVEV (reference sequence). CDR3 nucleotides: TGTGCCAGCAGTTCCCCGGGACAGGGCGCCAATTGGGGCCCTGAAGCTTTCTTT. Amino acid sequence: CASSSPGQGANWGPEAFF.

This clone has only one observation. This rearrangement joins TRBV5-1 to TRBJ1-1, with a possible D match to TRBD1 (6 bases). The V end lost 0 bases, the J end lost 8 bases, and 14 bases lay between the germline ends. The germline V gene encodes CDR1 SGHRS and CDR2 YFSETQ. The CDR3 spans 14 residues. CDR3 amino acids: CASSLEPGTPEAFF. The CDR3, as DNA: TGCGCCAGCAGCTTGGAGCCCGGGACACCAGAAGCTTTCTTT.

The V and J genes are TRBV5-6 and TRBJ1-6; 8 bases fit TRBD1. CDR1 and CDR2 from the germline V gene are SGHDT and YYEEEE. The CDR3 length is 16 residues. V dropped 4 bases and J dropped 6; count of bases not matched to a gene: 9. CDR3 protein: CASSPLMTGVNSPLHF. The CDR3 region has the DNA TGTGCCAGCAGCCCTTTGATGACAGGGGTTAATTCACCCCTCCACTTT.

The rearrangement joins TRBV5-5 to TRBJ2-5, with TRBD1 identical over 7 bases. There are 16 residues in the CDR3. The V segment lost 0 bases and the J segment 2 bases; nucleotides outside the gene matches: 7. Germline loops: CDR1 SGHKS, CDR2 YYEKEE (reference sequence). CDR3 loop: CASSLAMTGIQETQYF. The CDR3 coding sequence is TGTGCCAGCAGCTTGGCGATGACAGGGATTCAAGAGACCCAGTACTTC.

This rearrangement joins TRBV18 to TRBJ2-2, with D uncertain. This CDR3 is built from 15 residues. Deletions cut 3 bases from V and 0 bases from J, with 8 bases between. Germline CDR1 KGHSH, CDR2 LQKENI. As DNA, the CDR3 is TGTGCCAGCTCACCCCAGGCCACGAACACCGGGGAGCTGTTTTTT. The encoded protein is CASSPQATNTGELFF.

The chain has TRBV5-1 and TRBJ1-1; D is uncertain. V lost 8 bases and J 1 base, leaving 9 bases between the germline ends. The CDR3 is made up of 12 amino acids. Germline lookup yields CDR1 SGHRS and CDR2 YFSETQ. The CDR3 nucleotides read TGCGCCAGGGGCAATAAGAACACTGAAGCTTTCTTT. This sequence encodes CARGNKNTEAFF.

The rearrangement joins TRBV7-2 to TRBJ2-7; D may be TRBD2 (5 bases). V was trimmed by 1 base and J by 6 bases, leaving 16 bases between them. CDR1 is SGHTA, CDR2 FQGNSA, per germline. This CDR3 region has 15 residues. The CDR3 reads CASSLVERTSTEQYF. The CDR3 DNA is TGTGCCAGCAGCTTAGTGGAGCGGACCTCGACCGAGCAGTACTTC.

The chain has TRBV3-1 (or the pseudogene TRBV3-2) and TRBJ2-5; 10 nucleotides match TRBD1. From germline, CDR1 is LGHDT and CDR2 YNNKEL (reference sequence). This CDR3 comprises 16 residues. The trim removed 4 bases at V and 3 bases at J, leaving 8 bases unmatched. In DNA, the CDR3 is TGTGCCAGCAGCCTGGTGACAGGGGGCTACGAAGAGACCCAGTACTTC. Its protein product is CASSLVTGGYEETQYF.

The rearrangement links TRBV6-5 to TRBJ1-6; D gene unclear. From germline, CDR1 is MNHEY and CDR2 SVGAGI. The CDR3 spans 14 residues. Trimming pared 2 bases from V and 10 bases from J, leaving 12 bases between. The CDR3 nucleotides read TGTGCCAGCAGTTACAGGGAGGTAGGGTCACCCCTCCACTTT. Encoded protein: CASSYREVGSPLHF.

The V call is TRBV3-1 (or the pseudogene TRBV3-2), the J call TRBJ2-2; 8 bases are shared with TRBD1. The CDR3 consists of 14 residues. V was clipped by 3 bases and J by 6 bases; unmatched bases: 3. Per the germline V gene, CDR1 is LGHDT and CDR2 is YNNKEL (reference sequence). This CDR3 reads CASSHDRGSGELFF. The CDR3 DNA follows: TGTGCCAGCAGCCATGACAGGGGCTCCGGGGAGCTGTTTTTT.

This chain links TRBV13 with TRBJ1-6, with 7 nucleotides matching TRBD1. The CDR3 length is 17 residues. Germline lookup yields CDR1 PRHDT and CDR2 FYEKMQ (reference sequence). J gave up 0 bases and V 1 base, and 3 bases lay outside the gene matches. CDR3 protein: CASSLEQGSSYNSPLHF. In nucleotides, the CDR3 is TGTGCCAGCAGCTTAGAACAGGGGAGCTCCTATAATTCACCCCTCCACTTT. The full variable domain, with the rest looked up from reference TRBV13 and TRBJ1-6, is AAGVIQSPRHLIKEKRETATLKCYPIPRHDTVYWYQQGPGQDPQFLISFYEKMQSDKGSIPDRFSAQQFSDYHSELNMSSLELGDSALYFCASSLEQGSSYNSPLHFGNGTRLTVT.

The rearrangement joins TRBV30 to TRBJ1-6; 7 bases fit TRBD1. The length of the CDR3 is 14 residues. Losses at the gene ends were 4 bases for V and 4 bases for J; bases not matched to a gene: 4. Germline V lookup: CDR1 GTSNPN, CDR2 SVGIG (reference sequence). CDR3 nucleotide sequence: TGTGCCTGGACAGGGGGAAGGTATAATTCACCCCTCCACTTT. Translating gives CAWTGGRYNSPLHF.